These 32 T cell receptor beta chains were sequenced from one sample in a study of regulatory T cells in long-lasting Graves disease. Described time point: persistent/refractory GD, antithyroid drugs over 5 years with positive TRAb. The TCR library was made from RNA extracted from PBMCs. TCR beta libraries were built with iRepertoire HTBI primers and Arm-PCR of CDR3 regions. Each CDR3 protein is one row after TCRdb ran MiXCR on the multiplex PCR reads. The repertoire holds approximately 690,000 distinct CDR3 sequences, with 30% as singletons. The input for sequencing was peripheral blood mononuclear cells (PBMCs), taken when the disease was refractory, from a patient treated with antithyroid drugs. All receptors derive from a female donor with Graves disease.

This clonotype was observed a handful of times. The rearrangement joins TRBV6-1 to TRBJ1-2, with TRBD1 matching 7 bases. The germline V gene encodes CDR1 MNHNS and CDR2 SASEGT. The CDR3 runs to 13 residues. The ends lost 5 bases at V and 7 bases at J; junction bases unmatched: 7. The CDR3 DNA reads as TGTGCCAGCAGTCCCGGGACAGTGCTTGGCTACACCTTC. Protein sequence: CASSPGTVLGYTF.

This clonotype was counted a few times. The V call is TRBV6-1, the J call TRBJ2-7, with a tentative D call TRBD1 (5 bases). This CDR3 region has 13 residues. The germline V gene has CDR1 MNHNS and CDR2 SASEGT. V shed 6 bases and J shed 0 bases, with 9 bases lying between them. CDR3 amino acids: CASRGRVSYEQYF. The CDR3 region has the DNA TGTGCCAGCAGAGGCAGGGTCTCCTACGAGCAGTACTTC.

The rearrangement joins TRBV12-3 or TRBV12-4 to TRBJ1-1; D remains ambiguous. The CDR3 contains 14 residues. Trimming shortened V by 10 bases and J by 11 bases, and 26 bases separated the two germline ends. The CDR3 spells CATQSRAPPKRAFF. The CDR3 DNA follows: TGTGCCACCCAATCGCGGGCTCCTCCGAAGAGGGCTTTCTTT.

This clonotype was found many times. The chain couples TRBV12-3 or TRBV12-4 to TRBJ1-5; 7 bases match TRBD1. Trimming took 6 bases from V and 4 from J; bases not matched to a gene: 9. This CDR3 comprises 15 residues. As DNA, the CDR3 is TGTGCCAGCAGGAGGGGGCAGGGATGGAATCAGCCCCAGCATTTT. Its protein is CASRRGQGWNQPQHF.

DNA for the CDR3: TGTGCCAGCAGCGCGGGACTAGCGGGTATCGAGCAGTACTTC. Protein sequence: CASSAGLAGIEQYF. This rearrangement joins TRBV9 to TRBJ2-7; the match to TRBD2 covers 12 bases. The CDR3 totals 14 residues. V dropped 3 bases and J dropped 6; count of bases not matched to a gene: 4. Looked up from germline, CDR1 is SGDLS and CDR2 is YYNGEE.

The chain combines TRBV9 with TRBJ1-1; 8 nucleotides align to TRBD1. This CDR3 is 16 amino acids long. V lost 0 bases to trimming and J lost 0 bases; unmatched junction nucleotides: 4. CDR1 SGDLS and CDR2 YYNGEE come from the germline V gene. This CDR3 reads CASSVGTGPLNTEAFF. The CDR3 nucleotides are TGTGCCAGCAGCGTAGGGACAGGGCCCCTGAACACTGAAGCTTTCTTT.

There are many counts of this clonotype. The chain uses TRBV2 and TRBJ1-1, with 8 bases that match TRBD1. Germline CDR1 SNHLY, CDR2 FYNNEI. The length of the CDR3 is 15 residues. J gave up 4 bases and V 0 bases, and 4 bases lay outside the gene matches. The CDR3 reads CASSEATGESTEAFF. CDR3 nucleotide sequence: TGTGCCAGCAGTGAAGCGACAGGGGAGTCCACTGAAGCTTTCTTT. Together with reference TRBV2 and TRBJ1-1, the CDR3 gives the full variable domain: EPEVTQTPSHQVTQMGQEVILRCVPISNHLYFYWYRQILGQKVEFLVSFYNNEISEKSEIFDDQFSVERPDGSNFTLKIRSTKLEDSAMYFCASSEATGESTEAFFGQGTRLTVV.

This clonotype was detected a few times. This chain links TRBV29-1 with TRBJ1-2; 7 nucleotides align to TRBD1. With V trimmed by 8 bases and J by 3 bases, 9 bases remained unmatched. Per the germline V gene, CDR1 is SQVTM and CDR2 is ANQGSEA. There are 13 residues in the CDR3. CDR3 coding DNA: TGCAGCACTAAGGAAACAGGGGACTATGGCTACACCTTC. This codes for CSTKETGDYGYTF.

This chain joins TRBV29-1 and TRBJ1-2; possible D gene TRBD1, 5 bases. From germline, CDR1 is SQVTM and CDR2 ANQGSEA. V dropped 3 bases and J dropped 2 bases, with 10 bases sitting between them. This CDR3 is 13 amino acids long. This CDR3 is CSVEVQGNYGYTF. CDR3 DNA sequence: TGCAGCGTTGAGGTTCAGGGCAACTATGGCTACACCTTC.

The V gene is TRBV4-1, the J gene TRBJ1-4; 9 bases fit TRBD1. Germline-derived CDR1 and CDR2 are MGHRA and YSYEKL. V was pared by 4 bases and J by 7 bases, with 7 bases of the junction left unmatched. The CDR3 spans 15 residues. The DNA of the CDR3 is TGCGCCAGCAGCCGGACCGGGACAGGGATTGAAAAACTGTTTTTT. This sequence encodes CASSRTGTGIEKLFF.

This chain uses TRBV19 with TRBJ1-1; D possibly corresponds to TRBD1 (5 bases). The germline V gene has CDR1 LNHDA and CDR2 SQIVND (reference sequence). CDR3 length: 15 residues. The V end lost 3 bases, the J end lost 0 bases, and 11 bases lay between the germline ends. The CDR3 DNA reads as TGTGCCAGTAGTATGGTGGACACAATGAACACTGAAGCTTTCTTT. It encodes CASSMVDTMNTEAFF.

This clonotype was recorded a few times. The CDR3 nucleotides are TGTGCCTGGAGAGGGATTCGGCCCGGGGAGCTGTTTTTT. As protein: CAWRGIRPGELFF. V gene TRBV30 combines with J gene TRBJ2-2; D is uncertain. CDR3 length: 13 amino acids. The germline V gene has CDR1 GTSNPN and CDR2 SVGIG (reference sequence). Between the trimmed V and J ends, which lost 3 bases and 6 bases, there was a span of 11 bases. Full variable domain (remainder filled in from reference TRBV30 and TRBJ2-2): SQTIHQWPATLVQPVGSPLSLECTVEGTSNPNLYWYRQAAGRGLQLLFYSVGIGQISSEVPQNLSASRPQDRQFILSSKKLLLSDSGFYLCAWRGIRPGELFFGEGSRLTVL.

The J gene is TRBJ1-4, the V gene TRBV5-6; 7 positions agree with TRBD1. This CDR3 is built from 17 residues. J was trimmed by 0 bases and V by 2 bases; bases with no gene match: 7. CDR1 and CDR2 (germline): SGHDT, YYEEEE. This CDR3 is CASSFGQAVATNEKLFF. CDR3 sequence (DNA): TGTGCCAGCAGCTTCGGACAGGCGGTTGCAACTAATGAAAAACTGTTTTTT.

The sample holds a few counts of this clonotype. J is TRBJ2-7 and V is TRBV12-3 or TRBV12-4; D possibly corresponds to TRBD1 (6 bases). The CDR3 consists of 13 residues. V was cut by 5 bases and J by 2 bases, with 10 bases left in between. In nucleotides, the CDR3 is TGTGCCAGCAGTCGACAGGTTACCTACGAGCAGTACTTC. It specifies CASSRQVTYEQYF.

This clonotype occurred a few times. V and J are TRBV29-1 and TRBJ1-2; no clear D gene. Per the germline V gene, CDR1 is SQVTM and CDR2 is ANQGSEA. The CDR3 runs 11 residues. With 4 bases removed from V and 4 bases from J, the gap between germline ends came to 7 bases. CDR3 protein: CSVVGIYGYTF. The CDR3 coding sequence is TGCAGCGTTGTAGGTATCTATGGCTACACCTTC.

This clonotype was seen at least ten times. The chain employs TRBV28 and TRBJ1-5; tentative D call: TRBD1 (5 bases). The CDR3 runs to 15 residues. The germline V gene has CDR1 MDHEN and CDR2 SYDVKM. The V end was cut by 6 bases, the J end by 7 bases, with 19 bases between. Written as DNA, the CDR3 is TGTGCCAGCAGCCGAGTCGGACTTTCAGGGCAGCCCCAGCATTTT. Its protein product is CASSRVGLSGQPQHF.

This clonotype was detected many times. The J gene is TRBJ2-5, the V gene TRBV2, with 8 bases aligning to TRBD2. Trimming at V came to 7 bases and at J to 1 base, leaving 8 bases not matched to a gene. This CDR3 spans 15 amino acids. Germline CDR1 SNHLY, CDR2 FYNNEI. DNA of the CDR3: TGTGCCAGCACATATAGCGGGGCCCTCCAAGAGACCCAGTACTTC. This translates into CASTYSGALQETQYF.

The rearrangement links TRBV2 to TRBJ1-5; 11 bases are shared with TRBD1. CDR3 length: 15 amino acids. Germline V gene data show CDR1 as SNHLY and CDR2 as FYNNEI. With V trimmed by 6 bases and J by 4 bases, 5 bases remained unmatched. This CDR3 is CASRPGQGGNQPQHF. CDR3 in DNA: TGTGCCAGCAGGCCGGGACAGGGGGGAAATCAGCCCCAGCATTTT.

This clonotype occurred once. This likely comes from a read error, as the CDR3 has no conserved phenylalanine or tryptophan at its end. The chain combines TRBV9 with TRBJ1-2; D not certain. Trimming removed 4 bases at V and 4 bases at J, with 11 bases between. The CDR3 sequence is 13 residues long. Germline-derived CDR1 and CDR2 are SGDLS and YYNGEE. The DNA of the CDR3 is TGTGCCAGCAGCTCTAGACGGTTCTATGGCTACACCCTC. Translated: CASSSRRFYGYTL.

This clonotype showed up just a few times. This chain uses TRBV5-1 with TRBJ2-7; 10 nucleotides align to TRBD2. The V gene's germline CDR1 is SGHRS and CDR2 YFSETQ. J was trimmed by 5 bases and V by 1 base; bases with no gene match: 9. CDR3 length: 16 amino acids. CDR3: CASSLTPSGSHNEQYF. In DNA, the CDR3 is TGCGCCAGCAGCTTGACCCCTAGCGGGAGTCACAACGAGCAGTACTTC.

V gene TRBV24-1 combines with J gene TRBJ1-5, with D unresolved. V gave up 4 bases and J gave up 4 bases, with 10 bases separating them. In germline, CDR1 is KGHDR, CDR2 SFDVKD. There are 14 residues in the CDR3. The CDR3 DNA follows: TGTGCCACCAGTGACCCCGGGAGGAATCAGCCCCAGCATTTT. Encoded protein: CATSDPGRNQPQHF.

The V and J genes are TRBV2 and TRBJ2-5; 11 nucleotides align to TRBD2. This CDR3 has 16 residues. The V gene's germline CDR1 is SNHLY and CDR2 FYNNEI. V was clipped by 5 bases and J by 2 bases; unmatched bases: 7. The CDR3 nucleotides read TGTGCCAGCAGTATCCTAGCGGGAGGCCCACAAGAGACCCAGTACTTC. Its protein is CASSILAGGPQETQYF.

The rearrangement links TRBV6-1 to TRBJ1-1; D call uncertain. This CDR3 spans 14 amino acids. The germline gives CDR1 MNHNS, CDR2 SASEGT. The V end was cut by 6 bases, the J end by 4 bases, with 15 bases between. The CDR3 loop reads CASRAGKGGTEAFF. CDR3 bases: TGTGCCAGCAGGGCCGGCAAGGGAGGCACTGAAGCTTTCTTT.

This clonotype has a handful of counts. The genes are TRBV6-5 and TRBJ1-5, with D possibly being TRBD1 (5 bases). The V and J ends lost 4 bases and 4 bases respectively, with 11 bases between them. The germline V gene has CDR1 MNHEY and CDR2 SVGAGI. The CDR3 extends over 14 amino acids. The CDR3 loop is CASSSNQGNQPQHF. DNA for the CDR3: TGTGCCAGCAGTTCCAATCAGGGAAATCAGCCCCAGCATTTT.

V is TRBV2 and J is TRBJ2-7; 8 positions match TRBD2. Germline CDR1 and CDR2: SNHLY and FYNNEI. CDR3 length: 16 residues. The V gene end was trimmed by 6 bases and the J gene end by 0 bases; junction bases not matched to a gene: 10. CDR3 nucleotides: TGTGCCAGCAGCGAAAAGCTAGCGGGCTACTCCTACGAGCAGTACTTC. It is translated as CASSEKLAGYSYEQYF.

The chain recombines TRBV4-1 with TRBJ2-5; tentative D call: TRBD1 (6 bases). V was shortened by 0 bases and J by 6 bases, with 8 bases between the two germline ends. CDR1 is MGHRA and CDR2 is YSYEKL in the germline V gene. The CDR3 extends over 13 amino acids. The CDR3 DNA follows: TGCGCCAGCAGCCAAGATGGGGGCCAGACCCAGTACTTC. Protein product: CASSQDGGQTQYF.

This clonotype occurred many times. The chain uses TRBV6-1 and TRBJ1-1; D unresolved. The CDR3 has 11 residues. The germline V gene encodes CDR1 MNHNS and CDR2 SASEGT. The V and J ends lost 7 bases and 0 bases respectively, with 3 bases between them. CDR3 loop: CASKMNTEAFF. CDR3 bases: TGTGCCAGCAAAATGAACACTGAAGCTTTCTTT.

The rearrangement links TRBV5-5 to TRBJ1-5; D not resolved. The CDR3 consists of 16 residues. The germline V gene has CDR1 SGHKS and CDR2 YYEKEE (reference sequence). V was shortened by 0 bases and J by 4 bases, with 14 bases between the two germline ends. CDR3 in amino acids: CASSLAVQSPNQPQHF. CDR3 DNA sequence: TGTGCCAGCAGCTTGGCCGTTCAGAGTCCGAATCAGCCCCAGCATTTT.

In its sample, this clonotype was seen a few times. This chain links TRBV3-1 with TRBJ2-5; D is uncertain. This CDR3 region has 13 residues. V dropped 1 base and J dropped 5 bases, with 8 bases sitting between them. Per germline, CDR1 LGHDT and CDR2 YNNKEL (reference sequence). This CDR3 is CASSQGSEETQYF. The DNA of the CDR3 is TGTGCCAGCAGCCAAGGAAGTGAGGAGACCCAGTACTTC.

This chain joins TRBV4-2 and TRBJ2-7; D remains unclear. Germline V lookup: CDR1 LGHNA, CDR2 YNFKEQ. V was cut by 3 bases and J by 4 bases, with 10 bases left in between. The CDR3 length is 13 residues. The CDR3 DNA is TGTGCCAGCAGCCACCGCGAGGCGTACGAGCAGTACTTC. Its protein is CASSHREAYEQYF.

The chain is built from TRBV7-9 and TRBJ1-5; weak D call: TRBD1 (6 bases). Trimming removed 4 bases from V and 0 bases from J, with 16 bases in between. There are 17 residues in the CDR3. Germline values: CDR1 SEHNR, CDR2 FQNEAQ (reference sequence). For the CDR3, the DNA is TGTGCCAGCAGCTCAACATCTCAGGGGAATAGCAATCAGCCCCAGCATTTT. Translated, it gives CASSSTSQGNSNQPQHF.

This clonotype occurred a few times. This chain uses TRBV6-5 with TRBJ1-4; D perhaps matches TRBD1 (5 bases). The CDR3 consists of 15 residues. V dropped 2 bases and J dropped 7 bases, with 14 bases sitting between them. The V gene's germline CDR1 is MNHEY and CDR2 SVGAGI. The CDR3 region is CASSYEGASGEKLFF. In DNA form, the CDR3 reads TGTGCCAGCAGTTACGAAGGGGCATCAGGTGAAAAACTGTTTTTT.